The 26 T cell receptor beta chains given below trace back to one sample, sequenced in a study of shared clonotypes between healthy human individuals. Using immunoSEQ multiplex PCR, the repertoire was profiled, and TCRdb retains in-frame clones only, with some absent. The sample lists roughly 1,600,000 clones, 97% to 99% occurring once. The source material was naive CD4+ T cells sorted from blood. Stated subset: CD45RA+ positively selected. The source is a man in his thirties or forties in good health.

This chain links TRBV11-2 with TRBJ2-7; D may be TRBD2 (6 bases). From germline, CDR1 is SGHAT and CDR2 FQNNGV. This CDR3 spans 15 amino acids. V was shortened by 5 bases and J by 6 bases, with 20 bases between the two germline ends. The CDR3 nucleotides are TGTGCCAGCAGCGTTAGCGGACCTCTCCGAGGCGAGCAGTACTTC. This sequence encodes CASSVSGPLRGEQYF. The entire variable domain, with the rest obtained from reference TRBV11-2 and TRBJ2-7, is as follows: EAGVAQSPRYKIIEKRQSVAFWCNPISGHATLYWYQQILGQGPKLLIQFQNNGVVDDSQLPKDRFSAERLKGVDSTLKIQPAKLEDSAVYLCASSVSGPLRGEQYFGPGTRLTVT.

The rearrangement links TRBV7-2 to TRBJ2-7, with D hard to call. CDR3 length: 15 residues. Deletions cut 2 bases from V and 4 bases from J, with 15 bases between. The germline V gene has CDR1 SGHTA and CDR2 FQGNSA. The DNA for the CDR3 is TGTGCCAGCAGCTTAAGCCTCGGGCTTCTATACGAGCAGTACTTC. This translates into CASSLSLGLLYEQYF.

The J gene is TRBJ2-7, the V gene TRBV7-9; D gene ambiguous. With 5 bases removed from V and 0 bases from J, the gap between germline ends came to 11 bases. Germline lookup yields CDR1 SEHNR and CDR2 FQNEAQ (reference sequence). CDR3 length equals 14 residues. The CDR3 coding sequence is TGTGCCAGCAGCCACCTAGAAAACTCCTACGAGCAGTACTTC. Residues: CASSHLENSYEQYF.

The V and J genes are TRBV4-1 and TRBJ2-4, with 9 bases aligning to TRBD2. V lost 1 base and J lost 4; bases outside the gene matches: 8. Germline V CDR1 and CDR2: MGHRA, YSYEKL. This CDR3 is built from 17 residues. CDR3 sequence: CASSQGFGAGGKNIQYF. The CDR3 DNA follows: TGCGCCAGCAGCCAAGGTTTCGGGGCGGGAGGGAAAAACATTCAGTACTTC.

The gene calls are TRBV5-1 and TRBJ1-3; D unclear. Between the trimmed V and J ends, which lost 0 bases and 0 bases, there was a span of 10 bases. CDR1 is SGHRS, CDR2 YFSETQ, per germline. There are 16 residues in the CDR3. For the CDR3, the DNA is TGCGCCAGCAGCTTGGGGAGAACTCTCTCTGGAAACACCATATATTTT. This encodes CASSLGRTLSGNTIYF.

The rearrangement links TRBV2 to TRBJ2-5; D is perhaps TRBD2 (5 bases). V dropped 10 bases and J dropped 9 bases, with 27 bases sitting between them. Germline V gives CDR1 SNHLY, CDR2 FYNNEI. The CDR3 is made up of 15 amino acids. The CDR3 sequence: CATNNLGFLWTAQYF. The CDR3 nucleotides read TGTGCCACCAACAACCTGGGCTTCCTTTGGACTGCCCAGTACTTC.

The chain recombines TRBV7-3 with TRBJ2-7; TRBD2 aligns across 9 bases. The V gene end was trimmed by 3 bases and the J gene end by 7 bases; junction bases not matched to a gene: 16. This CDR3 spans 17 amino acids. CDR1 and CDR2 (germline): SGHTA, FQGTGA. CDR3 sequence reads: CASSFPDLAGTPREQYF. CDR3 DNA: TGTGCCAGCAGCTTTCCGGACCTAGCGGGGACCCCTCGGGAGCAGTACTTC.

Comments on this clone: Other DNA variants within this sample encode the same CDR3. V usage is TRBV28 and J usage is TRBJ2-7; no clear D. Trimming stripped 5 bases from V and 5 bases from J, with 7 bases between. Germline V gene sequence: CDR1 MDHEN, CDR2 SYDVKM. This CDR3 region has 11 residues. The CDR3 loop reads CASSLRNEQYF. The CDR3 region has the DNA TGTGCCAGCAGTCTACGAAACGAGCAGTACTTC. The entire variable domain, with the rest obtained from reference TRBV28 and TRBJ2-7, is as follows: DVKVTQSSRYLVKRTGEKVFLECVQDMDHENMFWYRQDPGLGLRLIYFSYDVKMKEKGDIPEGYSVSREKKERFSLILESASTNQTSMYLCASSLRNEQYFGPGTRLTVT.

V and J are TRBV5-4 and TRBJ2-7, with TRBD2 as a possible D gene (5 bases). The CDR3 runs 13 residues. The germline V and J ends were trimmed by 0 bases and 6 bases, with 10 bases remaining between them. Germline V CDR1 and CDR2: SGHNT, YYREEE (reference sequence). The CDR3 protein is CASSLGGSLEQYF. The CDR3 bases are TGTGCCAGCAGCTTGGGCGGGTCACTCGAGCAGTACTTC.

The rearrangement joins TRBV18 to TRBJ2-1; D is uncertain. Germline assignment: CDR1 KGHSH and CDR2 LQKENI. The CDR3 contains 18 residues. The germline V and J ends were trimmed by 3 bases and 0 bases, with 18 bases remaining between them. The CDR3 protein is CASSPYVGPPSSYNEQFF. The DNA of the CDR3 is TGTGCCAGCTCACCCTATGTGGGTCCTCCTAGCTCCTACAATGAGCAGTTCTTC.

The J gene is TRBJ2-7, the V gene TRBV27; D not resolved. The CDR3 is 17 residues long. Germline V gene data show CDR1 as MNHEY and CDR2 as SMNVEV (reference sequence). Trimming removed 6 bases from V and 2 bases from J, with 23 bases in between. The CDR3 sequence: CASRTLPLANIAYEQYF. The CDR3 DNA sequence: TGTGCCAGCAGGACGCTCCCCTTAGCTAATATAGCCTACGAGCAGTACTTC.

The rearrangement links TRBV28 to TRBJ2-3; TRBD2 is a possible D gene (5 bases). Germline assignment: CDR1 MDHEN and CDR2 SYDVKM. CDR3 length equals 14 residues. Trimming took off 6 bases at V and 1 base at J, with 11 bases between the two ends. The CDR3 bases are TGTGCCAGCAGAGAAGCGCGGGGCACAGATACGCAGTATTTT. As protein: CASREARGTDTQYF.

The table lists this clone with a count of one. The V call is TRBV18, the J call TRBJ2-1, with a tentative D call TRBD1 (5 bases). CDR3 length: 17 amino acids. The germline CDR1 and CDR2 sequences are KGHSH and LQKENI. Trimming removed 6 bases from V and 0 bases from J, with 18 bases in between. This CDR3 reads CASSPPQGASSYNEQFF. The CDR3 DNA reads TGTGCCAGCTCGCCTCCCCAGGGTGCCAGCTCCTACAATGAGCAGTTCTTC.

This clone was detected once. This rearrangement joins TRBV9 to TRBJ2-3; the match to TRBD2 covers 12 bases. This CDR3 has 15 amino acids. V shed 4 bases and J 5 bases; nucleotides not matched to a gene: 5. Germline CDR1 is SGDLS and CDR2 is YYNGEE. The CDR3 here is CASSFTGLAGDTQYF. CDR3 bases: TGTGCCAGCAGCTTTACGGGACTAGCGGGAGATACGCAGTATTTT.

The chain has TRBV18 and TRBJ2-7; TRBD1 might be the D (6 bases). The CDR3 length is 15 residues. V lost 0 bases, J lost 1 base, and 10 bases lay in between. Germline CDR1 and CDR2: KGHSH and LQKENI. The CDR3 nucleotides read TGTGCCAGCTCACCACCAACAGGGAATTCCTACGAGCAGTACTTC. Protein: CASSPPTGNSYEQYF.

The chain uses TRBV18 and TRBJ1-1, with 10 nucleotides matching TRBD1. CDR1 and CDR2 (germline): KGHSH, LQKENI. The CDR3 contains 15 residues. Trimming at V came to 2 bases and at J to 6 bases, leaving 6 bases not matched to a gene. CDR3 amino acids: CASSPGQGEVAEAFF. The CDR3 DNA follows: TGTGCCAGCTCACCAGGACAGGGGGAGGTCGCTGAAGCTTTCTTT.

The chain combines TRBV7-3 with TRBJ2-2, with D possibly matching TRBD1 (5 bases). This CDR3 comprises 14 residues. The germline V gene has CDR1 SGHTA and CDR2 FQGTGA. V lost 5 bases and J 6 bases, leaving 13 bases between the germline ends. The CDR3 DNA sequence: TGTGCCAGCAGCCCAGGCCAGGGTTCCGGGGAGCTGTTTTTT. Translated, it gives CASSPGQGSGELFF.

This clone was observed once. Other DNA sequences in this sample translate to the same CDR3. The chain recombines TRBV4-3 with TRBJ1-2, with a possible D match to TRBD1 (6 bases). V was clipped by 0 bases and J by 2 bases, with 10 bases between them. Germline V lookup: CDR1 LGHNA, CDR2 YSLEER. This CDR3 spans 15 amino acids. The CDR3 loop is CASSQDPGANYGYTF. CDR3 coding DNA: TGCGCCAGCAGCCAAGATCCGGGGGCGAACTATGGCTACACCTTC.

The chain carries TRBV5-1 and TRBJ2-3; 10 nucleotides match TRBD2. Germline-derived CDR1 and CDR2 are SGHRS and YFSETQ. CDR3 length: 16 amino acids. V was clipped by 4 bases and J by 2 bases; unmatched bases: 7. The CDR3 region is CASSPLTSGNTDTQYF. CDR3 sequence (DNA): TGCGCCAGCAGCCCCCTTACTAGCGGGAACACAGATACGCAGTATTTT.

This CDR3 is CASSALLSKTQYF. The CDR3 DNA follows: TGTGCCAGCAGTGCGTTGTTAAGTAAAACGCAGTATTTT. This rearrangement joins TRBV6-1 to TRBJ2-3; no firm D call. Looked up from germline, CDR1 is MNHNS and CDR2 is SASEGT. The CDR3 runs 13 residues. Deletions cut 4 bases from V and 9 bases from J, with 14 bases between.

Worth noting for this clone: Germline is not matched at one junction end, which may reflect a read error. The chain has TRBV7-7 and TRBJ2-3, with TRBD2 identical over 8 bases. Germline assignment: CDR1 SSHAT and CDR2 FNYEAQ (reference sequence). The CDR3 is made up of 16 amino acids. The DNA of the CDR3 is TGTGCTAGCAGCTACCAATCGACGGGGGGGACAGATACGCAGTATTTT. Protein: CASSYQSTGGTDTQYF.

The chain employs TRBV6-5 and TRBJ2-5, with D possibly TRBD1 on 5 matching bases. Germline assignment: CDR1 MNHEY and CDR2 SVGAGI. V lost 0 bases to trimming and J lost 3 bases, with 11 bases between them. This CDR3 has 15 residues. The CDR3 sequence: CASSYSSRVEETQYF. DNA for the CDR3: TGTGCCAGCAGTTACTCGAGCAGGGTTGAAGAGACCCAGTACTTC.

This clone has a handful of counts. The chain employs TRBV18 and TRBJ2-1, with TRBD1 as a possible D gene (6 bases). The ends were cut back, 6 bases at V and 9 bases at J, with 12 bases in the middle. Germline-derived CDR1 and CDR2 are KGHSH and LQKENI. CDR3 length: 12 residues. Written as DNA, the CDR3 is TGTGCCAGCTCCAAAGGGGGAACTGAGCAGTTCTTC. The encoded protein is CASSKGGTEQFF.

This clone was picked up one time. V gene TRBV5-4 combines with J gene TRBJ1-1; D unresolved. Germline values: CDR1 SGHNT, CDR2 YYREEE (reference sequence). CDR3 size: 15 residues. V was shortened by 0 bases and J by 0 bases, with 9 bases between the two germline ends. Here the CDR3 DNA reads TGTGCCAGCAGCTTGGGATTGACACTGAACACTGAAGCTTTCTTT. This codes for CASSLGLTLNTEAFF. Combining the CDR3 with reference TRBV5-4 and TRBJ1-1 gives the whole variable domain ETGVTQSPTHLIKTRGQQVTLRCSSQSGHNTVSWYQQALGQGPQFIFQYYREEENGRGNFPPRFSGLQFPNYSSELNVNALELDDSALYLCASSLGLTLNTEAFFGQGTRLTVV.

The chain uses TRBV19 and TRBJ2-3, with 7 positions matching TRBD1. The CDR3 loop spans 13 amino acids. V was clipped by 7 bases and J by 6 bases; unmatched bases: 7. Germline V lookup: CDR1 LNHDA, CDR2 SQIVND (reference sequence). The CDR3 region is CASTRNRGDTQYF. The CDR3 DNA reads TGTGCCAGTACAAGAAACAGGGGTGATACGCAGTATTTT.

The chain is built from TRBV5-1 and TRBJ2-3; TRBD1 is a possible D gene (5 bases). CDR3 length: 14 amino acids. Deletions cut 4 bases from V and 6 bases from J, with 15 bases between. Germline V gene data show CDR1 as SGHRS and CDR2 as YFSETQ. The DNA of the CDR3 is TGCGCCAGCAGCGTGACAGTACTCAAGGATACGCAGTATTTT. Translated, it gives CASSVTVLKDTQYF.